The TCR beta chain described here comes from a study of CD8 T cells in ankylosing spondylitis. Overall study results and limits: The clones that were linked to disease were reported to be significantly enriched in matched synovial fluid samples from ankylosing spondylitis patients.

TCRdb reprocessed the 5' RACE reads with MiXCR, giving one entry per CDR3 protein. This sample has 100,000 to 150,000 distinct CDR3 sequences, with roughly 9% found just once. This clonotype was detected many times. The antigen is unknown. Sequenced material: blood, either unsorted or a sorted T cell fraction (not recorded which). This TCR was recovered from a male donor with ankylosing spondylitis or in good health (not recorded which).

The DNA of the CDR3 is TGCAGTGCTAGGGACTTACTAGCGGTAACCTACGAGCAGTACTTC. Its translation is CSARDLLAVTYEQYF. The chain carries TRBV20-1 and TRBJ2-7; 8 bases are a match to TRBD2. V lost 3 bases, J lost 2 bases, and 9 bases stayed unmatched. Looked up from germline, CDR1 is DFQATT and CDR2 is SNEGSKA (reference sequence). This CDR3 comprises 15 residues.